Below, 29 T cell receptor beta chains from the same sample are listed, as sequenced in a study of blood T cell repertoires in COVID-19. This table comes from immunoSEQ multiplex PCR, and its TCRdb copy is limited to in-frame clones, with some not included. The repertoire holds under 200,000 clones, with roughly nine tenths as singletons. Input material: PBMCs or T cells enriched from blood (not recorded which). These receptor sequences come from a woman between 45 and 65 years old who had recovered from COVID-19.

This clone was seen just once. This chain connects TRBV3-1 (or the pseudogene TRBV3-2) to TRBJ1-2, with D unclear. Germline lookup yields CDR1 LGHDT and CDR2 YNNKEL (reference sequence). This CDR3 spans 14 amino acids. The V and J ends lost 3 bases and 8 bases respectively, with 16 bases between them. The CDR3 DNA is TGTGCCAGCAGCCACAGTGGGCTCCCCAACGGCTACACCTTC. As protein: CASSHSGLPNGYTF.

The chain employs TRBV18 and TRBJ1-1; D is perhaps TRBD1 (5 bases). V was shortened by 3 bases and J by 5 bases, with 10 bases between the two germline ends. This CDR3 comprises 13 residues. In germline, CDR1 is KGHSH, CDR2 LQKENI. The CDR3 here is CASSPQDRTEAFF. The CDR3 DNA is TGTGCCAGCTCACCCCAAGACAGAACTGAAGCTTTCTTT.

The rearrangement links TRBV11-3 to TRBJ2-3, with 11 bases fitting TRBD2. V shed 2 bases and J 2 bases; nucleotides not matched to a gene: 15. Per germline, CDR1 SGHNT and CDR2 YENEEA. The CDR3 covers 20 residues. The CDR3 sequence is CASSLSRLAGGQGNTDTQYF. CDR3 DNA: TGTGCCAGCAGCTTAAGTCGGCTAGCGGGAGGTCAGGGAAACACAGATACGCAGTATTTT.

The chain uses TRBV3-1 (or the pseudogene TRBV3-2) and TRBJ1-2; 7 bases fit TRBD1. V lost 5 bases and J lost 6; bases outside the gene matches: 15. This CDR3 comprises 16 residues. CDR1 is LGHDT, CDR2 YNNKEL, per germline (reference sequence). CDR3 protein: CASSFLDRVSSNGYTF. CDR3 bases: TGTGCCAGCAGCTTCCTAGACAGGGTGTCCTCGAATGGCTACACCTTC.

The chain recombines TRBV5-1 with TRBJ2-1; 9 nucleotides agree with TRBD2. V shed 0 bases, J shed 3 bases, and the junction held 1 base outside the gene matches. Germline loops: CDR1 SGHRS, CDR2 YFSETQ. This CDR3 has 15 amino acids. The CDR3 reads CASSLVAGDYNEQFF. The CDR3 DNA reads as TGCGCCAGCAGCTTGGTAGCGGGAGACTACAATGAGCAGTTCTTC. Complete variable domain (other parts from reference TRBV5-1 and TRBJ2-1): KAGVTQTPRYLIKTRGQQVTLSCSPISGHRSVSWYQQTPGQGLQFLFEYFSETQRNKGNFPGRFSGRQFSNSRSEMNVSTLELGDSALYLCASSLVAGDYNEQFFGPGTRLTVL.

This chain links TRBV15 with TRBJ2-3; TRBD1 agrees at 8 bases. Unmatched junction bases numbered 5, after V lost 2 bases and J lost 1 base. CDR1 is LNHNV and CDR2 is YYDKDF in the germline V gene (reference sequence). The CDR3 sequence is 16 residues long. The CDR3 region is CATSRSGQGGTDTQYF. In nucleotides, the CDR3 is TGTGCCACCAGCAGATCCGGACAGGGAGGCACAGATACGCAGTATTTT.

This chain uses TRBV10-3 with TRBJ1-6, with 7 bases that match TRBD1. Germline-derived CDR1 and CDR2 are ENHRY and SYGVKD. The CDR3 length is 16 residues. V trimming: 6 bases; J trimming: 3 bases; junction bases outside the gene matches: 8. Here the CDR3 DNA reads TGTGCCATCAGGAAAGAACAGGGGAACTATAATTCACCCCTCCACTTT. Its translation is CAIRKEQGNYNSPLHF.

The chain recombines TRBV5-8 with TRBJ1-5; D remains unclear. The CDR3 totals 15 residues. Germline V CDR1 and CDR2: SGHTS, YDEGEE. The V gene lost 1 base and the J gene lost 1 base, with 9 bases spanning the gap. The CDR3 DNA reads TGTGCCAGCAGCTTGCGGTTTTTGAGCAATCAGCCCCAGCATTTT. This codes for CASSLRFLSNQPQHF.

The chain joins TRBV28 to TRBJ2-7; 7 bases agree with TRBD1. CDR1 and CDR2 (germline): MDHEN, SYDVKM. CDR3 length: 17 residues. The V and J ends lost 5 bases and 1 base, in that order; junction bases with no gene match: 14. The DNA for the CDR3 is TGTGCCAGCAGTATTGACAGGGTAGGTGGGATTTCCTACGAGCAGTACTTC. Amino acids: CASSIDRVGGISYEQYF.

The chain links TRBV13 to TRBJ2-1, with a possible D match to TRBD1 (5 bases). Trimming removed 1 base at V and 8 bases at J, with 9 bases between. CDR3 size: 13 residues. The germline V gene has CDR1 PRHDT and CDR2 FYEKMQ (reference sequence). DNA of the CDR3: TGTGCCAGCAGCTTAGTCAGGGAAGATGAGCAGTTCTTC. It codes for CASSLVREDEQFF.

V is TRBV7-2 and J is TRBJ1-1, with TRBD1 identical over 7 bases. CDR1 SGHTA and CDR2 FQGNSA come from the germline V gene. Trimming cost V 5 bases and J 4 bases; bases outside gene matches: 10. CDR3 length equals 15 residues. The CDR3 nucleotides are TGTGCCAGCAGCCCAGGGGGTCGGCTAACCACTGAAGCTTTCTTT. Protein: CASSPGGRLTTEAFF.

This rearrangement joins TRBV7-9 to TRBJ2-7; TRBD1 matches at 7 bases. The CDR3 totals 15 residues. Germline CDR1 and CDR2: SEHNR and FQNEAQ (reference sequence). After removal of 1 base from V and 12 bases from J, the junction contained 15 bases not matched to a gene. CDR3 in amino acids: CASSLGGQDPSLWYF. DNA for the CDR3: TGTGCCAGCAGCTTAGGCGGACAGGACCCTTCCTTATGGTACTTC. The whole variable domain, remainder taken from reference TRBV7-9 and TRBJ2-7, is DTGVSQNPRHKITKRGQNVTFRCDPISEHNRLYWYRQTLGQGPEFLTYFQNEAQLEKSRLLSDRFSAERPKGSFSTLEIQRTEQGDSAMYLCASSLGGQDPSLWYFGPGTRLTVT.

This chain uses TRBV15 with TRBJ2-2; 13 nucleotides agree with TRBD2. J was trimmed by 4 bases and V by 5 bases; bases with no gene match: 4. The CDR3 totals 16 residues. Germline V CDR1 and CDR2: LNHNV, YYDKDF (reference sequence). The CDR3 DNA sequence: TGTGCCACCAGCCCCGGACTAGCGGGAGTCACCGGGGAGCTGTTTTTT. This sequence encodes CATSPGLAGVTGELFF.

The CDR3 DNA follows: TGTGCCAGCAGCTTGGATCAGGCGGGGACTTATGGCTACACCTTC. Translating it yields CASSLDQAGTYGYTF. The chain employs TRBV5-4 and TRBJ1-2; D is perhaps TRBD1 (5 bases). Germline lookup yields CDR1 SGHNT and CDR2 YYREEE (reference sequence). V was clipped by 0 bases and J by 5 bases, with 14 bases between them. CDR3 length: 15 residues.

The chain uses TRBV7-2 and TRBJ2-2; TRBD2 matches at 8 bases. Trimming took 2 bases from V and 3 from J; bases not matched to a gene: 11. Looked up from germline, CDR1 is SGHTA and CDR2 is FQGNSA. This CDR3 spans 18 amino acids. CDR3 sequence: CASSLSSGGHGYTGELFF. The CDR3 DNA reads TGTGCCAGCAGCTTATCGTCGGGAGGGCACGGATACACCGGGGAGCTGTTTTTT. Looking up the rest from reference TRBV7-2 and TRBJ2-2 gives the full variable domain: GAGVSQSPSNKVTEKGKDVELRCDPISGHTALYWYRQSLGQGLEFLIYFQGNSAPDKSGLPSDRFSAERTGGSVSTLTIQRTQQEDSAVYLCASSLSSGGHGYTGELFFGEGSRLTVL.

The genes are TRBV7-2 and TRBJ1-2, with TRBD1 matching 9 bases. Germline V gene data show CDR1 as SGHTA and CDR2 as FQGNSA. This CDR3 is built from 15 residues. V was clipped by 5 bases and J by 0 bases; unmatched bases: 4. CDR3 in amino acids: CASSVRTGANYGYTF. CDR3 in DNA: TGTGCCAGCAGCGTCCGGACAGGGGCTAACTATGGCTACACCTTC.

This clone was seen only once. The chain is built from TRBV28 and TRBJ2-7; 9 bases match TRBD1. V was pared by 3 bases and J by 7 bases, with 7 bases of the junction left unmatched. Germline V gene data show CDR1 as MDHEN and CDR2 as SYDVKM. This CDR3 has 14 amino acids. CDR3 amino acids: CASSLFGQGKEQYF. The CDR3 region has the DNA TGTGCCAGCAGTTTGTTCGGACAGGGGAAAGAGCAGTACTTC.

This clone was seen once. V gene TRBV18 combines with J gene TRBJ2-5; the match to TRBD2 covers 7 bases. CDR1 KGHSH and CDR2 LQKENI come from the germline V gene. CDR3 length equals 15 residues. The junction had 6 bases not matched to a gene; V was cut back by 3 bases and J by 2 bases. CDR3 sequence: CASSPNLGGQETQYF. DNA of the CDR3: TGTGCCAGCTCACCCAACCTCGGGGGGCAAGAGACCCAGTACTTC. Full variable domain (rest looked up from reference TRBV18 and TRBJ2-5): NAGVMQNPRHLVRRRGQEARLRCSPMKGHSHVYWYRQLPEEGLKFMVYLQKENIIDESGMPKERFSAEFPKEGPSILRIQQVVRGDSAAYFCASSPNLGGQETQYFGPGTRLLVL.

The V and J genes are TRBV2 and TRBJ1-6, with D tentatively TRBD1 (5 bases). Germline loops: CDR1 SNHLY, CDR2 FYNNEI. Trimming removed 7 bases from V and 6 bases from J, with 10 bases in between. The CDR3 spans 13 residues. CDR3 DNA sequence: TGTGCCAGCAAGAACAGGCTTAATTCACCCCTCCACTTT. Its protein is CASKNRLNSPLHF.

The rearrangement links TRBV7-2 to TRBJ2-2; TRBD1 is a possible D gene (5 bases). V was cut by 5 bases and J by 4 bases, with 11 bases left in between. This CDR3 has 14 residues. Germline CDR1 SGHTA, CDR2 FQGNSA. The DNA of the CDR3 is TGTGCCAGCAGCAACGGACATGCCACCGGGGAGCTGTTTTTT. Residues: CASSNGHATGELFF.

V is TRBV11-3 and J is TRBJ2-1; 7 bases fit TRBD2. V trimming: 1 base; J trimming: 10 bases; junction bases outside the gene matches: 10. The CDR3 length is 15 residues. Germline V gene data show CDR1 as SGHNT and CDR2 as YENEEA. This chain's CDR3 is CASSLGVAGEREQFF. CDR3 in DNA: TGTGCCAGCAGCTTAGGAGTTGCGGGAGAACGCGAGCAGTTCTTC.

The chain carries TRBV25-1 and TRBJ2-5; a possible D gene is TRBD1 (5 bases). There are 15 residues in the CDR3. V shed 3 bases and J shed 0 bases, with 11 bases lying between them. Germline CDR1 and CDR2: MGHDK and SYGVNS. CDR3 in DNA: TGTGCCAGCAGTGAGCCTGCAGGGAACCAAGAGACCCAGTACTTC. This sequence encodes CASSEPAGNQETQYF.

The rearrangement uses TRBV28 and TRBJ1-2, with TRBD1 as a possible D gene (5 bases). The V and J ends lost 10 bases and 0 bases respectively, with 12 bases between them. Germline CDR1 and CDR2: MDHEN and SYDVKM. This CDR3 comprises 13 residues. The CDR3, as DNA: TGTGCCACCGACAGTCCCTCTAACTATGGCTACACCTTC. Translated: CATDSPSNYGYTF.

For the CDR3, the DNA is TGTGCCAGCAGTTTTACAGTCTACGAGCAGTACTTC. It encodes CASSFTVYEQYF. J is TRBJ2-7 and V is TRBV5-6; D is unresolved. There are 12 residues in the CDR3. V shed 5 bases and J shed 3 bases, with 9 bases lying between them. Germline assignment: CDR1 SGHDT and CDR2 YYEEEE. The variable domain in full, completed from reference TRBV5-6 and TRBJ2-7, reads DAGVTQSPTHLIKTRGQQVTLRCSPKSGHDTVSWYQQALGQGPQFIFQYYEEEERQRGNFPDRFSGHQFPNYSSELNVNALLLGDSALYLCASSFTVYEQYFGPGTRLTVT.

The rearrangement uses TRBV7-2 and TRBJ2-5; 7 nucleotides align to TRBD1. Trimming took 4 bases from V and 2 from J; bases not matched to a gene: 4. The CDR3 extends over 14 amino acids. The V gene's germline CDR1 is SGHTA and CDR2 FQGNSA. CDR3 in amino acids: CASSSRTGQETQYF. DNA of the CDR3: TGTGCCAGCAGCTCCCGGACAGGACAAGAGACCCAGTACTTC.

Here the CDR3 reads CATSRTRTGSHEQYF. CDR3 sequence (DNA): TGTGCCACCAGCAGGACCCGGACAGGGTCCCACGAGCAGTACTTC. The chain joins TRBV15 to TRBJ2-7; 8 bases are shared with TRBD1. The length of the CDR3 is 15 residues. V shed 3 bases and J 5 bases; nucleotides not matched to a gene: 9. From germline, CDR1 is LNHNV and CDR2 YYDKDF (reference sequence). The entire variable domain, with the rest obtained from reference TRBV15 and TRBJ2-7, is as follows: DAMVIQNPRYQVTQFGKPVTLSCSQTLNHNVMYWYQQKSSQAPKLLFHYYDKDFNNEADTPDNFQSRRPNTSFCFLDIRSPGLGDTAMYLCATSRTRTGSHEQYFGPGTRLTVT.

The V gene is TRBV19, the J gene TRBJ1-2; D not resolved. Germline assignment: CDR1 LNHDA and CDR2 SQIVND (reference sequence). This CDR3 region has 14 residues. V lost 4 bases and J lost 2, with 11 bases in between. The CDR3, as DNA: TGTGCCAGTAGTACCCCCCAGGCAAACTATGGCTACACCTTC. Its translation: CASSTPQANYGYTF.

This rearrangement joins TRBV6-2 or TRBV6-3 to TRBJ1-6, with 8 bases aligning to TRBD1. The CDR3 runs 15 residues. Germline-derived CDR1 and CDR2 are MNHEY and SVGEGT. V lost 0 bases to trimming and J lost 7 bases; unmatched junction nucleotides: 2. The CDR3 reads CASSYSDRANSPLHF. The DNA for the CDR3 is TGTGCCAGCAGTTACTCGGACAGGGCCAATTCACCCCTCCACTTT.

The CDR3 DNA reads TGTGCTAGTGATATTCCGGGACAGGGGCTACCACCTGCTGAAAAACTGTTTTTT. Its protein product is CASDIPGQGLPPAEKLFF. The chain recombines TRBV12-5 with TRBJ1-4, with 10 positions matching TRBD1. CDR3 length: 18 amino acids. Looked up from germline, CDR1 is LGHNT and CDR2 is FRNRAP. V trimming: 7 bases; J trimming: 7 bases; junction bases outside the gene matches: 18. Drawing the rest from reference TRBV12-5 and TRBJ1-4, the complete variable domain is DARVTQTPRHKVTEMGQEVTMRCQPILGHNTVFWYRQTMMQGLELLAYFRNRAPLDDSGMPKDRFSAEMPDATLATLKIQPSEPRDSAVYFCASDIPGQGLPPAEKLFFGSGTQLSVL.